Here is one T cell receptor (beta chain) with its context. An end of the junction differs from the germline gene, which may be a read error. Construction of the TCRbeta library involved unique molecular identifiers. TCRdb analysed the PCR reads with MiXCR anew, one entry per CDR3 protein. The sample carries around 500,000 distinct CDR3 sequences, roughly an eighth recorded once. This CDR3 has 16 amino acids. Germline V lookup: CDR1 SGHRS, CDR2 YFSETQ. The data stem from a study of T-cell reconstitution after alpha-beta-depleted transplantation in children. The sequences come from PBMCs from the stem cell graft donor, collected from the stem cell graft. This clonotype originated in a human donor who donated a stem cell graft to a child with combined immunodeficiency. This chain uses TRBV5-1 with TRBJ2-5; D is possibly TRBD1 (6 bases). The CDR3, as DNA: TGCGCCAGCAGCCCTCGGCGTGGGGGCTACCAAGAGACCCGGTACTTC. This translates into CASSPRRGGYQETRYF.